The 15 T cell receptor beta chains given below trace back to one sample, sequenced in a study of shared clonotypes between healthy human individuals. Method: immunoSEQ multiplex PCR; TCRdb's copy keeps in-frame clones and lacks some. The table records 950,000 to 1,200,000 clones, approximately 80% of them present only once. Material for sequencing was memory CD4+ T cells from PBMCs. Subset reported: CD45RA-negative fraction. The receptors were sampled from a man aged 18 to 30 in good health. Some clones in this sample may be carry-over from other donors' samples.

In this sample, this clone turned up a few times. The CDR3 region has the DNA TGTGCCAGCAGTTTATCCAGGGCCCCGGGTCAGCCCCAGCATTTT. Its translation: CASSLSRAPGQPQHF. The V gene is TRBV27, the J gene TRBJ1-5; D might be TRBD1 (5 bases). The germline CDR1 and CDR2 sequences are MNHEY and SMNVEV (reference sequence). Trimming took off 0 bases at V and 6 bases at J, with 12 bases between the two ends. This CDR3 is built from 15 residues.

The chain employs TRBV6-1 and TRBJ1-1; D not certain. The CDR3 length is 11 residues. The germline V gene encodes CDR1 MNHNS and CDR2 SASEGT. Trimming took 9 bases from V and 5 from J, leaving 10 bases between them. The chain's CDR3 is CASRLGTEAFF. The CDR3, as DNA: TGTGCCAGTAGGCTGGGGACTGAAGCTTTCTTT.

This rearrangement joins TRBV5-1 to TRBJ2-7; D is unresolved. The germline CDR1 and CDR2 sequences are SGHRS and YFSETQ. Trimming left V 0 bases short and J 3 bases short, with 13 bases between. The CDR3 is 15 residues long. For the CDR3, the DNA is TGCGCCAGCAGCTTGGGGATTGGCGATTTCTACGAGCAGTACTTC. This sequence encodes CASSLGIGDFYEQYF.

The chain employs TRBV5-8 and TRBJ1-2; weak D call: TRBD1 (5 bases). The CDR3 covers 15 residues. Germline CDR1 reads SGHTS; CDR2 reads YDEGEE. Trimming stripped 1 base from V and 8 bases from J, with 18 bases between. The CDR3 sequence is CASSLWGQEGVGYTF. CDR3 DNA: TGTGCCAGCAGCTTGTGGGGCCAGGAGGGAGTCGGCTACACCTTC.

J is TRBJ2-2 and V is TRBV7-6, with TRBD2 matching 8 bases. The V segment lost 1 base and the J segment 1 base; nucleotides outside the gene matches: 5. In germline, CDR1 is SGHVS, CDR2 FNYEAQ. The CDR3 covers 17 residues. CDR3 bases: TGTGCCAGCAGCTTAGAGGCGACTAGCGAGAACACCGGGGAGCTGTTTTTT. This translates into CASSLEATSENTGELFF.

The V call is TRBV9, the J call TRBJ2-5; the match to TRBD2 covers 15 bases. The CDR3 has 18 amino acids. V lost 3 bases to trimming and J lost 5 bases; unmatched junction nucleotides: 11. Germline values: CDR1 SGDLS, CDR2 YYNGEE. This CDR3 reads CASSDGTSGRPEEETQYF. The DNA for the CDR3 is TGTGCCAGCAGCGACGGGACTAGCGGGAGGCCCGAGGAGGAGACCCAGTACTTC.

The CDR3 DNA reads TGTGCCAGCAGTCTTAATACAGGGCACACTGAAGCTTTCTTT. This sequence encodes CASSLNTGHTEAFF. The chain uses TRBV2 and TRBJ1-1, with a possible D match to TRBD1 (6 bases). V lost 5 bases and J 3 bases, leaving 13 bases between the germline ends. The CDR3 sequence is 14 residues long. CDR1 is SNHLY, CDR2 FYNNEI, per germline.

The rearrangement uses TRBV5-4 and TRBJ2-1; 7 positions agree with TRBD2. Germline-derived CDR1 and CDR2 are SGHNT and YYREEE (reference sequence). The J segment lost 7 bases and the V segment lost 5 bases, leaving 12 bases of the junction unmatched. The CDR3 spans 15 residues. The CDR3 DNA reads TGTGCCAGCAGTCCGGGAGGACTACCAGAAAATGAGCAGTTCTTC. Translating it yields CASSPGGLPENEQFF.

This clone occurred once. The same CDR3 arises from other DNA sequences in this sample as well. The chain is built from TRBV28 and TRBJ2-1; D remains ambiguous. The CDR3 is 12 residues long. The germline gives CDR1 MDHEN, CDR2 SYDVKM. V shed 2 bases and J shed 4 bases, with 3 bases lying between them. The chain's CDR3 is CASSLLYNEQFF. The CDR3 DNA follows: TGTGCCAGCAGTTTACTTTACAATGAGCAGTTCTTC.

Regarding this clone: Within the sample, other DNA sequences also encode this same CDR3. The V call is TRBV18, the J call TRBJ2-3, with D uncertain. V was pared by 6 bases and J by 1 base, with 8 bases between. This CDR3 has 13 residues. Germline V gene data show CDR1 as KGHSH and CDR2 as LQKENI. The CDR3 loop is CASSPSGTDTQYF. The CDR3 DNA is TGTGCCAGCTCCCCTTCTGGCACAGATACGCAGTATTTT.

The gene calls are TRBV29-1 and TRBJ1-3; D gene uncertain. This CDR3 is 14 amino acids long. Per the germline V gene, CDR1 is SQVTM and CDR2 is ANQGSEA. V was clipped by 7 bases and J by 0 bases, with 13 bases between them. The CDR3 region is CSGAIPGSGNTIYF. The CDR3 DNA reads TGCAGCGGGGCAATACCGGGCTCTGGAAACACCATATATTTT. Using reference TRBV29-1 and TRBJ1-3 for the parts outside the CDR3, the full variable domain is SAVISQKPSRDICQRGTSLTIQCQVDSQVTMMFWYRQQPGQSLTLIATANQGSEATYESGFVIDKFPISRPNLTFSTLTVSNMSPEDSSIYLCSGAIPGSGNTIYFGEGSWLTVV.

The rearrangement joins TRBV7-9 to TRBJ2-5; 7 nucleotides match TRBD2. This CDR3 comprises 14 residues. CDR1 and CDR2 from the germline V gene are SEHNR and FQNEAQ (reference sequence). J lost 5 bases, V lost 4 bases, and 7 bases had no gene match. CDR3 in DNA: TGTGCCAGCAGCTCACCGGGGGGTCGGGAGACCCAGTACTTC. Amino acid sequence: CASSSPGGRETQYF.

The chain employs TRBV28 and TRBJ2-3; D remains ambiguous. Germline V gene sequence: CDR1 MDHEN, CDR2 SYDVKM. Trimming stripped 2 bases from V and 7 bases from J, with 4 bases between. This CDR3 contains 11 residues. CDR3 coding DNA: TGTGCCAGCAGTTTAGGGAATACGCAGTATTTT. This encodes CASSLGNTQYF.

The chain employs TRBV7-2 and TRBJ2-7; the match to TRBD1 covers 8 bases. The J segment lost 0 bases and the V segment lost 5 bases, leaving 9 bases of the junction unmatched. Germline assignment: CDR1 SGHTA and CDR2 FQGNSA. The CDR3 is made up of 16 amino acids. This chain's CDR3 is CASSPRTGPPSYEQYF. The CDR3, as DNA: TGTGCCAGCAGCCCTCGGACAGGGCCGCCCTCCTACGAGCAGTACTTC. Filled out from reference TRBV7-2 and TRBJ2-7, the complete variable domain reads GAGVSQSPSNKVTEKGKDVELRCDPISGHTALYWYRQSLGQGLEFLIYFQGNSAPDKSGLPSDRFSAERTGGSVSTLTIQRTQQEDSAVYLCASSPRTGPPSYEQYFGPGTRLTVT.

CDR3 loop: CATSREGTGRGGYTF. CDR3 coding DNA: TGTGCCACCAGCAGAGAGGGGACAGGGCGTGGGGGCTACACCTTC. The chain uses TRBV15 and TRBJ1-2; 9 bases line up with TRBD1. The CDR3 is made up of 15 amino acids. The germline V gene has CDR1 LNHNV and CDR2 YYDKDF (reference sequence). Trimming removed 0 bases from V and 8 bases from J; junction bases left unmatched: 7.